This T cell receptor beta chain was sequenced for a study of T cell responses to AZD1222 COVID-19 vaccine. Second-dose groups at about 4 or about 12 weeks were pooled. Trimming took 4 bases from V and 5 from J, leaving 9 bases between them. Germline CDR1 is MNHEY and CDR2 is SVGAGI. This CDR3 contains 13 residues. Only one count was recorded for this clone. The method was immunoSEQ multiplex PCR; TCRdb's version includes in-frame clones alone and lacks a portion of them. The sample shows about 84,000 clones, around nine tenths of them seen only once. The rearrangement uses TRBV6-5 and TRBJ1-5; D is ambiguous. The specimen was peripheral blood, collected 28 days after the second AZD1222 dose. The receptor comes from an adult who received the AZD1222 COVID-19 vaccine. CDR3 in DNA: TGTGCCAGCAGTTGGTCAGAGGATCAGCCCCAGCATTTT. Its translation: CASSWSEDQPQHF.